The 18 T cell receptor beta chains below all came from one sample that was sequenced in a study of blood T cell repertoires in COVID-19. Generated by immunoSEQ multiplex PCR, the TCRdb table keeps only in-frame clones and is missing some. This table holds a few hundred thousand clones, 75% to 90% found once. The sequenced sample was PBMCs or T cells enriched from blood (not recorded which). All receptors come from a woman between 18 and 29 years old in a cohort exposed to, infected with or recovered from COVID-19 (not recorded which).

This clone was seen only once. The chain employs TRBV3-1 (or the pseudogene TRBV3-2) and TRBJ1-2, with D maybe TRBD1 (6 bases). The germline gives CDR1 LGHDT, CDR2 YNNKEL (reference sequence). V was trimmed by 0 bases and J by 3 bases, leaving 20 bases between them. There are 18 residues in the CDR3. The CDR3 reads CASSQDDLRDTLDYGYTF. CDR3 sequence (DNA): TGTGCCAGCAGCCAAGATGATTTAAGGGACACCCTCGACTATGGCTACACCTTC.

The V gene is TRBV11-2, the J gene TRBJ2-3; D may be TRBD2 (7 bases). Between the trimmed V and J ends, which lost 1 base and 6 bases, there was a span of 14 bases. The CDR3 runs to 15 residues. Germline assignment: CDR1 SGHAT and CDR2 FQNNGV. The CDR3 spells CASSLGTGGLDTQYF. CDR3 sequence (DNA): TGTGCCAGCAGCTTAGGGACGGGGGGCTTGGATACGCAGTATTTT.

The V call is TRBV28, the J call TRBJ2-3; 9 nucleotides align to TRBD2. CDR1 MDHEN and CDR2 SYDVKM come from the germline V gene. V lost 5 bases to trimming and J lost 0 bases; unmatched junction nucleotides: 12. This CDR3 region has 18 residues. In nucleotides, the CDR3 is TGTGCCAGCAGTCCCTCCCTCCTCGCGGGGGGGAGCACAGATACGCAGTATTTT. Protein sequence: CASSPSLLAGGSTDTQYF.

As DNA, the CDR3 is TGTGCCAGCAGCTCCTCGACAGGAATCCAAGAGACCCAGTACTTC. It yields the protein CASSSSTGIQETQYF. The genes are TRBV7-9 and TRBJ2-5, with D perhaps TRBD1 (6 bases). Germline loops: CDR1 SEHNR, CDR2 FQNEAQ (reference sequence). This CDR3 has 15 residues. The V end lost 4 bases, the J end lost 1 base, and 13 bases lay between the germline ends.

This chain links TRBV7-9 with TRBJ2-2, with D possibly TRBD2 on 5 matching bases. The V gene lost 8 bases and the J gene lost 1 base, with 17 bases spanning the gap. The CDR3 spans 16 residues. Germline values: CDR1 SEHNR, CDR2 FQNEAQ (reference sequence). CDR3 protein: CASSTFAGQNTGELFF. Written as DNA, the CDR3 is TGTGCCAGCTCCACCTTCGCGGGCCAGAACACCGGGGAGCTGTTTTTT.

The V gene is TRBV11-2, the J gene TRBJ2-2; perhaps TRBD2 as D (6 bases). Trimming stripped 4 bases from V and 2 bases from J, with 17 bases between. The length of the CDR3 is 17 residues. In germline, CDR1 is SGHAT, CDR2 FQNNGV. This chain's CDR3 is CASSSQEGLLNTGELFF. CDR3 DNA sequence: TGTGCCAGCAGCTCCCAAGAGGGACTTCTAAACACCGGGGAGCTGTTTTTT.

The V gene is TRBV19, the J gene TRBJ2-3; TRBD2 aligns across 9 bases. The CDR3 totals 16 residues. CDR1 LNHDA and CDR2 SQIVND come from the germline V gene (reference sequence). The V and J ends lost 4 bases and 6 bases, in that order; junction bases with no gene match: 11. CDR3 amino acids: CASSSGTSRGWDTQYF. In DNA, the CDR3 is TGTGCCAGTAGTAGCGGGACTAGCCGAGGTTGGGATACGCAGTATTTT.

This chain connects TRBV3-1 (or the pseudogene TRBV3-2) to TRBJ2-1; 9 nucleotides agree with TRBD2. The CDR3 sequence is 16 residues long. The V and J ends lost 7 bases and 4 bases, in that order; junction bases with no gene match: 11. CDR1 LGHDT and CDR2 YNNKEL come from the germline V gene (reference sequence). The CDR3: CASTPNRLAVYNEQFF. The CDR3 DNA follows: TGTGCCAGCACCCCGAATAGACTAGCGGTGTACAATGAGCAGTTCTTC.

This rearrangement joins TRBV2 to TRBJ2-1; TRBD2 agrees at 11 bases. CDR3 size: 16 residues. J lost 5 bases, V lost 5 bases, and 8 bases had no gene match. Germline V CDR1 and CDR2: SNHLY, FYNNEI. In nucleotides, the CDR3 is TGTGCCAGCAGTCCCTATTCTAGCGGGGGGAACAATGAGCAGTTCTTC. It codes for CASSPYSSGGNNEQFF.

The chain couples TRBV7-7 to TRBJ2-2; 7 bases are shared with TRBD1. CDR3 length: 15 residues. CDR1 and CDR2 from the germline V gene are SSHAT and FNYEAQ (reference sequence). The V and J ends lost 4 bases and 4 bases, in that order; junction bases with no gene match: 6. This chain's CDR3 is CASSSLTGSTGELFF. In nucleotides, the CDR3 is TGTGCCAGCAGCTCCTTGACAGGGTCCACCGGGGAGCTGTTTTTT.

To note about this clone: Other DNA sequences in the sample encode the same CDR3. The CDR3 reads CASSPGQDTEAFF. CDR3 coding DNA: TGTGCCAGCAGCCCTGGACAGGACACTGAAGCTTTCTTT. This chain connects TRBV5-4 to TRBJ1-1; the match to TRBD1 covers 7 bases. The CDR3 is 13 amino acids. Germline V gene lookup returns CDR1 SGHNT and CDR2 YYREEE (reference sequence). V lost 4 bases to trimming and J lost 3 bases; unmatched junction nucleotides: 3.

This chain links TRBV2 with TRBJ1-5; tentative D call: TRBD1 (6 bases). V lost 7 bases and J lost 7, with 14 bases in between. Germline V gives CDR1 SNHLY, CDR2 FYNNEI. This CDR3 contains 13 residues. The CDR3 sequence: CASTGTNDQPQHF. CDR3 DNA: TGTGCCAGCACTGGGACAAACGACCAGCCCCAGCATTTT. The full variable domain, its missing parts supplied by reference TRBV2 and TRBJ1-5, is EPEVTQTPSHQVTQMGQEVILRCVPISNHLYFYWYRQILGQKVEFLVSFYNNEISEKSEIFDDQFSVERPDGSNFTLKIRSTKLEDSAMYFCASTGTNDQPQHFGDGTRLSIL.

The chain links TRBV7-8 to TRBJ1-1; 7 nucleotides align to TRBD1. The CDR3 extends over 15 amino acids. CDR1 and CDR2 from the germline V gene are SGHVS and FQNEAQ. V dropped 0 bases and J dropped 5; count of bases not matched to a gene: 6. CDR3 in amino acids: CASSLATGDFTEAFF. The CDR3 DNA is TGTGCCAGCAGCTTAGCCACAGGGGACTTTACTGAAGCTTTCTTT.

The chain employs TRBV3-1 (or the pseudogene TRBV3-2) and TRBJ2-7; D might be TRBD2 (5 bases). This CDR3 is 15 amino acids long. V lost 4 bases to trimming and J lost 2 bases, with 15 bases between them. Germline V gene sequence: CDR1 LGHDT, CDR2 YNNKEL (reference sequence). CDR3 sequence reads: CASSPPGSLTYEQYF. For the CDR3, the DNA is TGTGCCAGCAGCCCACCGGGATCACTTACCTACGAGCAGTACTTC.

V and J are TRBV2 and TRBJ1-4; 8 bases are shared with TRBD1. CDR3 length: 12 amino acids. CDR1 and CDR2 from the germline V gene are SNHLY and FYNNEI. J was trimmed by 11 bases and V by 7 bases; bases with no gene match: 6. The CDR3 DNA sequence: TGTGCCAGCATCGGGACAGGTAGTAAACTGTTTTTT. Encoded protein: CASIGTGSKLFF.

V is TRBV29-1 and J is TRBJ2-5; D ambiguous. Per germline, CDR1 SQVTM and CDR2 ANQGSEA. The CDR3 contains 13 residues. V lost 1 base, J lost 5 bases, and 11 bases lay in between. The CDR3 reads CSVEGFIRETQYF. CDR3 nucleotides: TGCAGCGTTGAAGGGTTCATCCGGGAGACCCAGTACTTC.

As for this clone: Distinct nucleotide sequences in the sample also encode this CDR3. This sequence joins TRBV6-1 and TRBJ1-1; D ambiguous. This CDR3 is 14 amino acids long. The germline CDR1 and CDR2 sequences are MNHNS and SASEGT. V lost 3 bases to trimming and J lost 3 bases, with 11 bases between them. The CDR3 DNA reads TGTGCCAGCAGTGAGGGAGGGCTCTACACTGAAGCTTTCTTT. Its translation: CASSEGGLYTEAFF.

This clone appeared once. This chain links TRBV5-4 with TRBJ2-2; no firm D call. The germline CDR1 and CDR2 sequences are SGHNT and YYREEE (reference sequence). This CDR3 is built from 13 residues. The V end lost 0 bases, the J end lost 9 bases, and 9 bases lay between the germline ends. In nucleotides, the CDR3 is TGTGCCAGCAGCTTGGGAATGGGCCGGGAGCTGTTTTTT. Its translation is CASSLGMGRELFF.